This T cell receptor beta chain appears in the sequencing data of a study of regulatory T cells in long-lasting Graves disease. Whole-study findings and limits: Persistent disease samples used TRBV28, TRBJ1-2 and TRBJ2-5 preferentially.

This clonotype occurred many times. As yet, its antigen is unknown. Time point of the sample: newly diagnosed GD, antithyroid drugs for less than 3 months. Making the TCR library involved RNA that had been extracted from PBMCs. The junction had 7 bases not matched to a gene; V was cut back by 4 bases and J by 7 bases. The CDR3 runs 15 residues. CDR1 is MNHEY, CDR2 SVGAGI, per germline. According to the study, TCR beta libraries were built with iRepertoire HTBI primers and CDR3-region Arm-PCR. TCRdb reprocessed the multiplex PCR reads via MiXCR and lists one record per CDR3 protein. The table lists 540,000 or so distinct CDR3 sequences, roughly 14% of them singletons. Another study also made use of these data, one on T cells in Graves' hyperthyroidism and ophthalmopathy. That source notes: Based on clinical symptoms, serum thyroxine and TRAb, thyroid ultrasound and orbital computed tomography, diagnoses were reached. The TCR CDR3 was amplified in a first-round RT-PCR using the HTBI primer set.

The rearrangement links TRBV6-5 to TRBJ1-2; TRBD1 matches 12 bases. The material was peripheral blood mononuclear cells (PBMCs), obtained at new diagnosis, from a patient treated with antithyroid drugs. This receptor was taken from a man under 40 with Graves disease. The CDR3 DNA is TGTGCCAGCAGTTTTACCGGGACAGGGGGCAGTGGCTACACCTTC. It is translated as CASSFTGTGGSGYTF.